This entry lists 18 T cell receptor beta chains sequenced from one sample in a study of T cells in Graves' hyperthyroidism and ophthalmopathy. From RNA transcripts, TCR beta CDR3 regions were amplified. Carried out on the TCR CDR3, a first-round RT-PCR used the HTBI primer set. TCRdb processed the multiplex PCR reads anew with MiXCR; each CDR3 protein has one entry. The sample includes hundreds of thousands of distinct CDR3 sequences, over 15% seen only once; the top ten take 18%. The sample taken for sequencing was blood. The source of these receptors is a woman younger than 30 with Graves' hyperthyroidism.

The chain couples TRBV5-1 to TRBJ2-3; possibly TRBD2 for D (6 bases). Trimming took off 1 base at V and 4 bases at J, with 16 bases between the two ends. This CDR3 is built from 16 residues. Germline CDR1 is SGHRS and CDR2 is YFSETQ. CDR3 amino acids: CASSLKGREAPDTQYF. CDR3 in DNA: TGCGCCAGCAGCTTGAAAGGCAGGGAGGCCCCAGATACGCAGTATTTT.

This clonotype has ten or more counts. The V gene is TRBV2, the J gene TRBJ1-6; D call uncertain. V dropped 8 bases and J dropped 9 bases, with 14 bases sitting between them. This CDR3 region has 13 residues. Germline V lookup: CDR1 SNHLY, CDR2 FYNNEI. CDR3 loop: CASRTVNGSPLHF. The CDR3 DNA sequence: TGTGCCAGCCGGACCGTGAACGGTTCACCCCTCCACTTT.

About this clonotype: This sequence may be a read error, since a much larger clone differs from it by one base. The chain couples TRBV7-9 to TRBJ1-5; D gene ambiguous. CDR3 length: 15 amino acids. CDR1 SEHNR and CDR2 FQNEAQ come from the germline V gene (reference sequence). This CDR3 is CASSLVVYSNQPLHF. CDR3 coding DNA: TGTGCCAGCAGCTTAGTGGTATATAGCAATCAGCCCCTGCATTTT.

This clonotype appeared many times. In DNA form, the CDR3 reads TGTGCCAGCTCACCACTCCCTAACGGGTATGAAAAACTGTTTTTT. Amino acids: CASSPLPNGYEKLFF. The chain has TRBV18 and TRBJ1-4; D remains unclear. The germline V gene encodes CDR1 KGHSH and CDR2 LQKENI. This CDR3 contains 15 residues. Trimming cost V 1 base and J 6 bases, with 12 bases left between them.

V is TRBV12-3 or TRBV12-4 and J is TRBJ2-1; 12 positions match TRBD2. This CDR3 region has 15 residues. Trimming cost V 5 bases and J 8 bases; bases outside gene matches: 7. The CDR3: CASSETSGRYDEQFF. The CDR3 nucleotides are TGTGCCAGCAGTGAAACTAGCGGGAGGTATGATGAGCAGTTCTTC.

This clonotype has at least ten counts. The V gene is TRBV5-5, the J gene TRBJ2-7, with D possibly matching TRBD1 (6 bases). CDR3 length: 12 residues. From germline, CDR1 is SGHKS and CDR2 YYEKEE (reference sequence). Trimming stripped 1 base from V and 6 bases from J, with 8 bases between. In DNA form, the CDR3 reads TGTGCCAGCAGCTTGACGGACAGCGAGCAGTACTTC. As protein: CASSLTDSEQYF.

A few counts support this clonotype. The J gene is TRBJ1-1, the V gene TRBV19; the match to TRBD1 covers 7 bases. Germline CDR1 reads LNHDA; CDR2 reads SQIVND (reference sequence). This CDR3 spans 16 amino acids. V gave up 6 bases and J gave up 4 bases; unmatched junction bases: 14. The CDR3 sequence: CASSPLQTGSGTEAFF. The CDR3 DNA follows: TGTGCCAGTAGCCCCCTCCAGACAGGGTCAGGCACTGAAGCTTTCTTT.

This clonotype showed up many times. The DNA for the CDR3 is TGTGCCAGCAGCCAAGAGGCTAGCGTAGGCAATGAGCAGTTCTTC. Protein: CASSQEASVGNEQFF. This chain links TRBV3-1 with TRBJ2-1; maybe TRBD2 (6 bases). CDR1 LGHDT and CDR2 YNNKEL come from the germline V gene (reference sequence). V lost 0 bases, J lost 6 bases, and 12 bases lay in between. The CDR3 runs to 15 residues.

In this sample, this clonotype turned up many times. This chain connects TRBV11-3 to TRBJ1-1; 7 bases are shared with TRBD1. Germline lookup yields CDR1 SGHNT and CDR2 YENEEA. The CDR3 totals 12 residues. V was clipped by 5 bases and J by 8 bases; unmatched bases: 5. The CDR3 is CASSLGTDEAFF. The CDR3, as DNA: TGTGCCAGCAGCCTTGGGACAGACGAAGCTTTCTTT.

This clonotype was found many times. The genes are TRBV30 and TRBJ1-4; D gene uncertain. The CDR3 consists of 15 residues. V lost 2 bases and J 5 bases, leaving 15 bases between the germline ends. Germline V gene sequence: CDR1 GTSNPN, CDR2 SVGIG (reference sequence). The CDR3, as DNA: TGTGCCTGGAGTTCCGCGGCCACGGGAAATGAAAAACTGTTTTTT. This translates into CAWSSAATGNEKLFF.

This clonotype was detected ten times or more. The gene calls are TRBV12-3 or TRBV12-4 and TRBJ2-3; TRBD2 might be the D (6 bases). V was shortened by 3 bases and J by 0 bases, with 10 bases between the two germline ends. CDR3 length: 15 residues. The CDR3 region is CASSFGLLSTDTQYF. Here the CDR3 DNA reads TGTGCCAGCAGTTTTGGACTACTTAGCACAGATACGCAGTATTTT.

At least ten counts were recorded for this clonotype. CDR3 coding DNA: TGCAGTGCTGGAGGGGGCAGGGGCCAAGAGACCCAGTACTTC. It codes for CSAGGGRGQETQYF. The V call is TRBV20-1, the J call TRBJ2-5; D possibly corresponds to TRBD1 (7 bases). The CDR3 is made up of 14 amino acids. Trimming pared 5 bases from V and 1 base from J, leaving 14 bases between. CDR1 DFQATT and CDR2 SNEGSKA come from the germline V gene (reference sequence).

This clonotype was seen at least ten times. The rearrangement joins TRBV3-1 to TRBJ1-2; D is uncertain. Germline assignment: CDR1 LGHDT and CDR2 YNNKEL (reference sequence). The length of the CDR3 is 13 residues. V was shortened by 4 bases and J by 8 bases, with 14 bases between the two germline ends. CDR3 DNA: TGTGCCAGCAGCCGATATAGTGAGGAAGGCTACACCTTC. It yields the protein CASSRYSEEGYTF.

This clonotype was found many times. The chain is built from TRBV28 and TRBJ1-1; D unclear. The germline V gene has CDR1 MDHEN and CDR2 SYDVKM. V was shortened by 6 bases and J by 5 bases, with 13 bases between the two germline ends. The length of the CDR3 is 13 residues. The CDR3 DNA sequence: TGTGCCAGCAGCGTCGGTGTGGGGACTGAAGCTTTCTTT. It yields the protein CASSVGVGTEAFF.

Turning to this clonotype: A much bigger clone sits one base away, suggesting this may be a read error. V gene TRBV28 combines with J gene TRBJ1-2; D gene unclear. The V and J ends lost 4 bases and 8 bases respectively, with 14 bases between them. The germline gives CDR1 MDHEN, CDR2 SYDVKM. The CDR3 is made up of 13 amino acids. This CDR3 is CASSYGEPGGYTF. In DNA, the CDR3 is TGTGCCAGCAGTTACGGGGAACCGGGGGGCTACACCTTC.

V and J are TRBV20-1 and TRBJ1-2; TRBD1 might be the D (5 bases). V lost 0 bases and J 8 bases, leaving 19 bases between the germline ends. CDR1 is DFQATT and CDR2 is SNEGSKA in the germline V gene (reference sequence). CDR3 size: 15 residues. The CDR3 protein is CSARDLDLGAWGYTF. The CDR3 DNA sequence: TGCAGTGCTAGAGATCTCGATTTAGGGGCCTGGGGCTACACCTTC.

V usage is TRBV28 and J usage is TRBJ1-3; D gene unclear. The germline gives CDR1 MDHEN, CDR2 SYDVKM. V shed 3 bases and J shed 6 bases, with 12 bases lying between them. There are 14 residues in the CDR3. The CDR3: CASSFRKGQNTIYF. CDR3 sequence (DNA): TGTGCCAGCAGTTTCCGTAAGGGCCAAAACACCATATATTTT.

The chain combines TRBV5-6 with TRBJ2-3; D is unclear. Trimming left V 1 base short and J 2 bases short, with 14 bases between. CDR1 is SGHDT and CDR2 is YYEEEE in the germline V gene. The CDR3 covers 16 residues. CDR3 region: CASSLSVRKSTDTQYF. For the CDR3, the DNA is TGTGCCAGCAGCTTGAGTGTTAGAAAATCCACAGATACGCAGTATTTT. Variable domain in full (rest from reference TRBV5-6 and TRBJ2-3): DAGVTQSPTHLIKTRGQQVTLRCSPKSGHDTVSWYQQALGQGPQFIFQYYEEEERQRGNFPDRFSGHQFPNYSSELNVNALLLGDSALYLCASSLSVRKSTDTQYFGPGTRLTVL.